One and the same sample provided the 32 T cell receptor beta chains below, sequenced in a study of tumor-infiltrating lymphocytes in primary liver carcinoma. It was from about 19-30 mg of unsorted bulk tissue that RNA and DNA were co-extracted. The authors made TCR beta cDNA from approximately 490 ng total RNA with a constant-region primer. Library construction for TCR beta comprised three nested multiplex PCR rounds performed with slightly modified ARM-PCR. Use of TRBV1-TRBV30 forward primers with a C-beta reverse primer characterized the first two PCR rounds, which lasted around 11 cycles each. TCRdb independently ran MiXCR on the multiplex PCR reads; one entry per CDR3 protein. This sample yields 85,000 to 100,000 distinct CDR3 sequences, of which around 68% are seen a single time; roughly 27% belongs to the top ten. The sequenced material came from tumor-adjacent normal liver tissue. These receptors were obtained from a man in his forties with primary liver carcinoma and hepatitis B virus infection.

This clonotype was seen only a few times. This sequence joins TRBV28 and TRBJ2-7, with TRBD1 as a possible D gene (6 bases). With 3 bases removed from V and 2 bases from J, the gap between germline ends came to 8 bases. Germline V gene lookup returns CDR1 MDHEN and CDR2 SYDVKM. The CDR3 contains 13 residues. For the CDR3, the DNA is TGTGCCAGCAGTTTTACAGGGCCCTACGAGCAGTACTTC. Translating it yields CASSFTGPYEQYF.

The V gene is TRBV29-1, the J gene TRBJ2-2; TRBD2 matches at 7 bases. Losses at the gene ends were 2 bases for V and 6 bases for J; bases not matched to a gene: 9. There are 15 residues in the CDR3. Germline V gene lookup returns CDR1 SQVTM and CDR2 ANQGSEA. DNA for the CDR3: TGCAGCGTTGAAAGCGGCGCGGGAGCCCCCGGGGAGCTGTTTTTT. Translation: CSVESGAGAPGELFF.

The rearrangement links TRBV6-5 to TRBJ2-7; tentatively, D is TRBD1 or TRBD2 (5 bases each). In germline, CDR1 is MNHEY, CDR2 SVGAGI. Trimming removed 2 bases from V and 11 bases from J, with 25 bases in between. This CDR3 is built from 16 residues. This CDR3 is CASSYLSQGPNYEEYF. The CDR3 nucleotides are TGTGCCAGCAGTTACCTTAGTCAGGGACCTAACTATGAGGAGTACTTC.

This clonotype was recorded a few times. Possible read error: a much larger clone is one base away. The J gene is TRBJ1-2, the V gene TRBV29-1; no reliable D call. This CDR3 is 11 amino acids long. Germline CDR1 is SQVTM and CDR2 is ANQGSEA. V was trimmed by 4 bases and J by 12 bases, leaving 15 bases between them. The CDR3 region is CSVAIGGGHTF. The CDR3 region has the DNA TGCAGCGTTGCGATAGGAGGCGGCCACACCTTC.

V usage is TRBV6-6 and J usage is TRBJ2-5; 7 bases map to TRBD2. Germline V gene sequence: CDR1 MNHNY, CDR2 SVGAGI (reference sequence). Losses at the gene ends were 5 bases for V and 1 base for J; bases not matched to a gene: 10. The CDR3 extends over 16 amino acids. The CDR3 loop is CASSTPGRPPQETQYF. The CDR3 DNA reads as TGTGCCAGCAGTACCCCCGGGAGGCCGCCCCAAGAGACCCAGTACTTC.

This clonotype came up once. The chain couples TRBV5-1 to TRBJ2-1, with TRBD1 as a possible D gene (6 bases). The CDR3 covers 15 residues. CDR1 is SGHRS, CDR2 YFSETQ, per germline. V dropped 5 bases and J dropped 6 bases, with 18 bases sitting between them. Here the CDR3 DNA reads TGCGCCAGCAGTTCGATCCCTCTAGGGGGCAATGAGCAGTTCTTC. Amino acid sequence: CASSSIPLGGNEQFF.

The gene calls are TRBV28 and TRBJ2-7; 8 bases match TRBD2. CDR3 length: 15 residues. The germline gives CDR1 MDHEN, CDR2 SYDVKM. After removal of 3 bases from V and 6 bases from J, the junction contained 10 bases not matched to a gene. The CDR3 loop reads CASSFGAGGGSEQYF. CDR3 DNA sequence: TGTGCCAGCAGTTTTGGGGCGGGGGGAGGTAGCGAGCAGTACTTC.

On this clonotype itself: No conserved phenylalanine or tryptophan is present at the end of the CDR3, so a read error is the likely explanation. This chain connects TRBV29-1 to TRBJ2-2; perhaps TRBD2 as D (6 bases). This CDR3 comprises 16 residues. The germline V gene encodes CDR1 SQVTM and CDR2 ANQGSEA. The CDR3 bases are TGCAGCGACTTCTATACGGAGGGCCCCCACACCCGGGAGCTGTTTTCT. It yields the protein CSDFYTEGPHTRELFS.

The chain has TRBV7-9 and TRBJ1-1; D is unresolved. Trimming took 8 bases from V and 6 from J, leaving 10 bases between them. The CDR3 consists of 11 residues. Germline-derived CDR1 and CDR2 are SEHNR and FQNEAQ (reference sequence). Here the CDR3 reads CASLPGAEAFF. Written as DNA, the CDR3 is TGTGCCAGCCTGCCTGGGGCTGAAGCTTTCTTT.

The chain combines TRBV7-8 with TRBJ2-1; tentatively, D is TRBD2 (6 bases). The CDR3 is 17 amino acids. V gave up 1 base and J gave up 8 bases, with 21 bases separating them. CDR1 is SGHVS, CDR2 FQNEAQ, per germline. The CDR3 protein is CASSLVALTGVYYEQFF. The DNA of the CDR3 is TGTGCCAGCAGCTTAGTGGCCCTAACGGGGGTTTACTATGAGCAGTTCTTC.

A remark on this clonotype: The junction shows a germline mismatch at one end, possibly a read error. The chain has TRBV11-2 and TRBJ2-5; no reliable D call. Looked up from germline, CDR1 is SGHAT and CDR2 is FQNNGV. The CDR3 length is 11 residues. CDR3 sequence: CPSSLREIQYF. The CDR3 nucleotides are TGTCCCAGCAGCTTACGAGAGATCCAGTACTTC.

This clonotype has just one count. At one boundary the junction diverges from the germline segment, which might be a read error. This sequence joins TRBV24-1 and TRBJ1-3, with no clear D. Germline V CDR1 and CDR2: KGHDR, SFDVKD. The CDR3 has 12 amino acids. The CDR3 spells CVTSENDNTIYF. In DNA form, the CDR3 reads TGTGTCACCAGTGAAAACGATAACACCATATATTTT.

The chain combines TRBV6-2 or TRBV6-3 with TRBJ2-7; no firm D call. Trimming pared 0 bases from V and 1 base from J, leaving 7 bases between. This CDR3 is 14 amino acids long. From germline, CDR1 is MNHEY and CDR2 SVGEGT. In nucleotides, the CDR3 is TGTGCCAGCAGTTACTCGCTAGAGTCCTACGAGCAGTACTTC. The encoded protein is CASSYSLESYEQYF.

The chain has TRBV28 and TRBJ2-3; tentative D call: TRBD2 (6 bases). CDR1 MDHEN and CDR2 SYDVKM come from the germline V gene. The V end was cut by 7 bases, the J end by 3 bases, with 11 bases between. The CDR3 has 13 residues. For the CDR3, the DNA is TGTGCCAGCAACGGGGGTAGGACAGATACGCAGTATTTT. This gives the protein CASNGGRTDTQYF.

Concerning this clonotype itself: A much larger clone lies one base from this, so it may be a read error. The rearrangement uses TRBV14 and TRBJ2-7, with TRBD1 identical over 8 bases. The V gene's germline CDR1 is SGHDN and CDR2 FVKESK. Trimming cost V 8 bases and J 2 bases; bases outside gene matches: 14. There are 16 residues in the CDR3. CDR3 sequence: CASGLRGTGTAYEQYF. The CDR3 nucleotides read TGTGCCAGCGGCCTCAGGGGGACAGGAACTGCCTACGAGCAGTACTTC.

Points on this clonotype: In this CDR3 the conserved last residue, phenylalanine or tryptophan, is missing, so a read error is likely. CDR3 nucleotides: TGTGCCAGCGGCGGGAGTGCTTACGAGCAGTACTTA. Translation gives CASGGSAYEQYL. The chain couples TRBV11-1 to TRBJ2-7, with 7 positions matching TRBD2. The trim removed 8 bases at V and 4 bases at J, leaving 5 bases unmatched. Germline CDR1 reads SGHAT; CDR2 reads FQDESV (reference sequence). The CDR3 length is 12 residues.

This clonotype was seen more than once but under ten times. A much larger clone differs by one base, so this may be a read error. The chain recombines TRBV12-3 or TRBV12-4 with TRBJ1-4; D may be TRBD1 (5 bases). This CDR3 region has 14 residues. The germline V and J ends were trimmed by 3 bases and 10 bases, with 15 bases remaining between them. CDR3 loop: CASSFPGRLGKLFF. The CDR3 nucleotides read TGTGCCAGCAGTTTCCCAGGGCGGCTTGGAAAACTGTTTTTT.

The genes are TRBV10-3 and TRBJ1-5, with D tentatively TRBD1 (6 bases). CDR1 and CDR2 (germline): ENHRY, SYGVKD. This CDR3 has 14 residues. V gave up 2 bases and J gave up 5 bases, with 10 bases separating them. In DNA, the CDR3 is TGTGCCATCAGTGAGCATGGGGGCGATCAGCCCCAGCATTTT. Its protein is CAISEHGGDQPQHF.

Note on this clonotype: The missing conserved phenylalanine or tryptophan at the end of this CDR3 makes a read error likely. The chain joins TRBV29-1 to TRBJ2-5; D is unresolved. The germline V and J ends were trimmed by 3 bases and 3 bases, with 11 bases remaining between them. Germline loops: CDR1 SQVTM, CDR2 ANQGSEA. This CDR3 spans 13 amino acids. The chain's CDR3 is CSVEGFSKETQYL. The CDR3, as DNA: TGCAGCGTTGAGGGATTTAGCAAAGAGACCCAGTACTTA.

V usage is TRBV12-3 or TRBV12-4 and J usage is TRBJ1-3; 9 positions match TRBD1. The CDR3 spans 15 residues. CDR3 nucleotides: TGTCGCAGCAGTTCACAGGGGGCGAGAGGAAACACCATATATTTT. Translated: CRSSSQGARGNTIYF.

Comment on this clonotype: This may arise from a read error, as a much more abundant clone is one base away. This chain uses TRBV10-3 with TRBJ2-5, with a tentative D call TRBD1 (5 bases). Germline CDR1 ENHRY, CDR2 SYGVKD. The V end lost 4 bases, the J end lost 4 bases, and 16 bases lay between the germline ends. The CDR3 has 15 amino acids. CDR3 nucleotides: TGTGCCATCAGTGGCCCGCCCTCAGGGCCAGAGACCCAGTACTTC. This gives the protein CAISGPPSGPETQYF.

In the case of this clonotype: No conserved phenylalanine or tryptophan ends this CDR3, so it is likely a read error. The rearrangement uses TRBV19 and TRBJ1-1, with TRBD1 identical over 7 bases. Germline CDR1 and CDR2: LNHDA and SQIVND (reference sequence). Germline trimming cut 5 bases from V and 8 bases from J; bases unmatched to any gene: 5. The CDR3 spans 12 residues. CDR3 amino acids: CASSHPDREAFY. DNA for the CDR3: TGTGCCAGTAGTCACCCGGACAGGGAAGCTTTCTAT.

This rearrangement joins TRBV11-2 to TRBJ2-2; 10 positions match TRBD2. J lost 2 bases, V lost 6 bases, and 9 bases had no gene match. The CDR3 totals 17 residues. The germline CDR1 and CDR2 sequences are SGHAT and FQNNGV. CDR3 coding DNA: TGTGCCAGCAGGCCCCGACTAGCGGGCATTAACACCGGGGAGCTGTTTTTT. It yields the protein CASRPRLAGINTGELFF.

V usage is TRBV2 and J usage is TRBJ2-6; 8 nucleotides line up with TRBD1. CDR3 length: 15 residues. V was pared by 9 bases and J by 3 bases, with 7 bases of the junction left unmatched. The germline V gene has CDR1 SNHLY and CDR2 FYNNEI. The CDR3 DNA reads as TGTGCCAGACGGACAGGGAAACATGGGGCCAACGTCCTGACTTTC. Its translation is CARRTGKHGANVLTF.

As for this clonotype: Because it lacks the conserved phenylalanine or tryptophan at the end, this CDR3 is likely a read error. The chain recombines TRBV11-2 with TRBJ2-4, with D possibly called TRBD1 or TRBD2 (5 bases each). The CDR3 extends over 16 amino acids. Germline-derived CDR1 and CDR2 are SGHAT and FQNNGV. CDR3 coding DNA: TGTGCCAGCAGCCCTTCGGCCCTCGGGGCCAACAACATTCAGTACATC. Translation gives CASSPSALGANNIQYI.

Details on this clonotype: Possible read error: a much larger clone is one base away. The chain carries TRBV5-4 and TRBJ2-5; perhaps TRBD1 as D (6 bases). The CDR3 loop spans 15 amino acids. Germline V gene sequence: CDR1 SGHNT, CDR2 YYREEE (reference sequence). CDR3 sequence reads: CASTLGAEPQETQYF. CDR3 DNA: TGTGCCAGCACCTTGGGGGCAGAGCCACAAGAGACCCAGTACTTC.

This clonotype was seen at least ten times. The J gene is TRBJ1-4, the V gene TRBV4-2, with D perhaps matching TRBD1 (6 bases). Trimming took 1 base from V and 3 from J, leaving 12 bases between them. This CDR3 is built from 16 residues. Germline loops: CDR1 LGHNA, CDR2 YNFKEQ. The CDR3 DNA sequence: TGTGCCAGCAGCCAAGGCCCAGGGGCAGCTAATGAAAAACTGTTTTTT. Protein product: CASSQGPGAANEKLFF.

A few counts support this clonotype. A much larger clonotype is one base distant, so this may be a read error. The V and J genes are TRBV12-3 or TRBV12-4 and TRBJ2-1, with D possibly TRBD2 on 5 matching bases. CDR3 size: 15 residues. V lost 7 bases, J lost 10 bases, and 23 bases lay in between. CDR3 DNA sequence: TGTGCCAGCACAAAGGCTAGTAACGGAGGCAAAGAGCAGTTCTTC. It is translated as CASTKASNGGKEQFF.

About this clonotype: A read error may explain this, as a much larger clone is one base away. This likely comes from a read error, as the CDR3 has no conserved phenylalanine or tryptophan at its end. The J gene is TRBJ2-1, the V gene TRBV5-3, with 12 bases matching TRBD2. TRBV5-3 is designated an ORF whose function remains uncertain. The CDR3 spans 16 residues. V trimming: 4 bases; J trimming: 4 bases; junction bases outside the gene matches: 6. The CDR3 loop is CARSRGTSGPYNEQFS. The CDR3, as DNA: TGTGCCAGAAGCCGAGGGACTAGCGGGCCTTACAATGAGCAGTTCTCC.

Details on this clonotype: A much larger clone differs from this one at a single base, so this may be a read error. The V call is TRBV2, the J call TRBJ2-1; D perhaps matches TRBD2 (5 bases). Germline lookup yields CDR1 SNHLY and CDR2 FYNNEI. The CDR3 length is 13 residues. Trimming pared 6 bases from V and 8 bases from J, leaving 14 bases between. The CDR3 here is CASSTGLVDEQFF. CDR3 bases: TGTGCCAGCAGCACCGGACTCGTCGATGAGCAGTTCTTC.

This chain links TRBV12-3 or TRBV12-4 with TRBJ2-7; D unresolved. Trimming stripped 1 base from V and 5 bases from J, with 12 bases between. There are 14 residues in the CDR3. The CDR3 spells CASSLGKGIDEQYF. CDR3 sequence (DNA): TGTGCCAGCAGTTTAGGGAAGGGAATCGACGAGCAGTACTTC.

The DNA for the CDR3 is TGTGCCAGCAGCCTCTTGGCTGGCACGGATAGGCAATATTTT. Protein: CASSLLAGTDRQYF. This chain links TRBV14 with TRBJ2-3, with D uncertain. Germline values: CDR1 SGHDN, CDR2 FVKESK. V dropped 4 bases and J dropped 15 bases, with 23 bases sitting between them. This CDR3 has 14 residues.